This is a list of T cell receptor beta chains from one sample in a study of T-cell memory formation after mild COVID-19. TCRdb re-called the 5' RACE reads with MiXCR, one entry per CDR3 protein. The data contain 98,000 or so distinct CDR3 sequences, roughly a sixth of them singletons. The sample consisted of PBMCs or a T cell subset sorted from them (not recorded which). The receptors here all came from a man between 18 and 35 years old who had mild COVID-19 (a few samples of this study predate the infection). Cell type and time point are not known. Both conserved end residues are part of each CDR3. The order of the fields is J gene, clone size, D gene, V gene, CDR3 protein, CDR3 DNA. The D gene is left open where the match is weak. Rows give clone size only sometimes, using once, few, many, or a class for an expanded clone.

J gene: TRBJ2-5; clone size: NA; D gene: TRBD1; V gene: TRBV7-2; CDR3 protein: CASSTGTVISETQYF; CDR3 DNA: TGTGCCAGCAGCACCGGGACAGTAATTTCGGAGACCCAGTACTTC
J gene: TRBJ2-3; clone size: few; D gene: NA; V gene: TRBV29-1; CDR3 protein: CSSKTDTTTDTQYF; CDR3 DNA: TGCAGCTCCAAGACAGATACTACCACAGATACGCAGTATTTT
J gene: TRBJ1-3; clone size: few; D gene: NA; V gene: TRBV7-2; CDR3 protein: CASSLGARTTGNTIYF; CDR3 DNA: TGTGCCAGCAGCTTAGGGGCTCGGACAACTGGAAACACCATATATTTT
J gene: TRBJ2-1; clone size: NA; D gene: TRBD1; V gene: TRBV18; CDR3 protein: CASSPGGQFCNEQFF; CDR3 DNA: TGTGCCAGCTCACCAGGGGGACAGTTTTGCAATGAGCAGTTCTTC
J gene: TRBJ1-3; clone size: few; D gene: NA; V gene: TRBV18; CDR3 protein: CASSPRQASSGNTIYF; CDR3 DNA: TGTGCCAGCTCACCAAGACAGGCCAGCTCTGGAAACACCATATATTTT
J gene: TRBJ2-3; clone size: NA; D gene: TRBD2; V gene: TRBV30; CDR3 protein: CAWTLGAGGPEYF; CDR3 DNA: TGTGCCTGGACCCTAGGGGCGGGGGGGCCGGAGTATTTT
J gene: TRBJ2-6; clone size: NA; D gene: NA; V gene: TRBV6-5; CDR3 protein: CASLGSFSGANVLTF; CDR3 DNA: TGTGCCAGCTTGGGGTCCTTTTCTGGGGCCAACGTCCTGACTTTC
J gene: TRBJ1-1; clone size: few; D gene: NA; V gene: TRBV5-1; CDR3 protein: CASSREGSTEAFF; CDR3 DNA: TGCGCCAGCAGCCGGGAAGGGAGCACTGAAGCTTTCTTT
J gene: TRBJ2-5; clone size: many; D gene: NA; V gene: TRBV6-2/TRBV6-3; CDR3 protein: CASSYPEQTQYF; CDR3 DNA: TGTGCCAGCAGTTACCCGGAACAGACCCAGTACTTC
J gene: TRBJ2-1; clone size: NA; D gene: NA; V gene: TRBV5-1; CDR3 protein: CASSLGFRTDEQFF; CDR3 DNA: TGCGCCAGCAGCTTGGGGTTTCGGACCGATGAGCAGTTCTTC
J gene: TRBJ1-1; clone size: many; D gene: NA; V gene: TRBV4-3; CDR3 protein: CASSQGSRMSTEAFF; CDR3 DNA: TGCGCCAGCAGCCAAGGGTCCAGAATGAGCACTGAAGCTTTCTTT
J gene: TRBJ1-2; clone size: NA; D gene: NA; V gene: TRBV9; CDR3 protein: CASSVAPGDYGYTF; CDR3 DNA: TGTGCCAGCAGCGTAGCCCCAGGGGACTATGGCTACACCTTC
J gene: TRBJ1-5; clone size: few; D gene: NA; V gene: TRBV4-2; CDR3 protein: CASSQDLNQPQHF; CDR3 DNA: TGTGCCAGCAGCCAAGATCTTAATCAGCCCCAGCATTTT
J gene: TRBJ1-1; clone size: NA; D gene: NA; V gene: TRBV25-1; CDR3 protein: CASSEGGRGRAFF; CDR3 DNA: TGTGCCAGCAGTGAAGGAGGGCGAGGGCGAGCTTTCTTT
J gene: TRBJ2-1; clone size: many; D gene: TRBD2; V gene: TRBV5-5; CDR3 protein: CASSFTSGGYYNEQFF; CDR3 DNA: TGTGCCAGCAGTTTTACTAGCGGGGGGTACTACAATGAGCAGTTCTTC
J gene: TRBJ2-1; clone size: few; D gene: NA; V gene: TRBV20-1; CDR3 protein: CSARGGYTGHNEQFF; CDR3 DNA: TGCAGTGCTAGAGGGGGCTACACGGGGCACAATGAGCAGTTCTTC
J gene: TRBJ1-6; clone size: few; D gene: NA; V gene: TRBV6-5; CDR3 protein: CASRWTGLGSPLHF; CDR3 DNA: TGTGCCAGCAGATGGACTGGATTGGGGTCACCCCTCCACTTT
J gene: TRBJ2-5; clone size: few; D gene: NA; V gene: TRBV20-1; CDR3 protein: CSAPPPAGDQETQYF; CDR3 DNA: TGCAGTGCCCCTCCCCCGGCAGGGGACCAAGAGACCCAGTACTTC
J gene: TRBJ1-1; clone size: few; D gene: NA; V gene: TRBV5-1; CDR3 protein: CASSPKQGTEAFF; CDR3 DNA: TGCGCCAGCAGCCCAAAACAGGGAACTGAAGCTTTCTTT
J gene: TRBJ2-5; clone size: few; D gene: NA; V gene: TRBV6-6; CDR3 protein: CASSFAAGSGETQYF; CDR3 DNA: TGTGCCAGCAGTTTCGCGGCGGGGAGCGGAGAGACCCAGTACTTC
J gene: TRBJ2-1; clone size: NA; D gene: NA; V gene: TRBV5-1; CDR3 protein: CASSFVNLAYNEQFF; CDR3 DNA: TGCGCCAGCAGCTTCGTAAACTTAGCCTACAATGAGCAGTTCTTC
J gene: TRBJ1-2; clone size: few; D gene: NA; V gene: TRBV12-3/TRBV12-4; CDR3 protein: CASTLGQHYGYTF; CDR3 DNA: TGTGCCAGCACCCTAGGACAGCACTATGGCTACACCTTC
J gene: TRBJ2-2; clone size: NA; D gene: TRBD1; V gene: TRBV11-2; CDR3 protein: CASGLHRGGELFF; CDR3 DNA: TGTGCCAGCGGGTTACACAGGGGCGGGGAGCTGTTTTTT
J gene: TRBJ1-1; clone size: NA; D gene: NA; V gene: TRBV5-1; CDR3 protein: CASSLARTRYTEAFF; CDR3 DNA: TGCGCCAGCAGCTTGGCAAGAACCAGATACACTGAAGCTTTCTTT
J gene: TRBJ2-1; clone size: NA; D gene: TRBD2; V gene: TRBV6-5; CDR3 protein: CASSYAGVYNEQFF; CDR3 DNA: TGTGCCAGCAGTTACGCGGGGGTTTACAATGAGCAGTTCTTC
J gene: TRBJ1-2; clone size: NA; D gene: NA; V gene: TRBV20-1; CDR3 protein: CSARPRQLNYGYTF; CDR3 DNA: TGCAGTGCTAGACCTAGACAGCTAAACTATGGCTACACCTTC
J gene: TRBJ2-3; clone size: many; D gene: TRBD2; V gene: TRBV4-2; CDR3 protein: CASSQDLRLAGGTTDTQYF; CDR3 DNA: TGTGCCAGCAGCCAAGATCTCAGACTAGCGGGGGGGACGACAGATACGCAGTATTTT
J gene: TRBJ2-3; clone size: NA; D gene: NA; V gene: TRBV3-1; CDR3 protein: CASSQEGVTDTQYF; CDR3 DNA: TGTGCCAGCAGCCAAGAAGGCGTCACAGATACGCAGTATTTT
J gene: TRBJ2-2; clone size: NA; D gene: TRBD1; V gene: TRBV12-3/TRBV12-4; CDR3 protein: CASSAQGAGGELFF; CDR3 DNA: TGTGCCAGCAGTGCACAGGGGGCGGGCGGGGAGCTGTTTTTT
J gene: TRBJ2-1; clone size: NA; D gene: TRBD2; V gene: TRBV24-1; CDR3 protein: CATSHGGSYNEQFF; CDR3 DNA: TGTGCCACCAGTCACGGGGGGTCCTACAATGAGCAGTTCTTC
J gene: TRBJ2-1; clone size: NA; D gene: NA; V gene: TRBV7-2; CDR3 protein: CASSLRGEQFF; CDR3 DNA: TGTGCCAGCAGCTTACGCGGGGAGCAGTTCTTC
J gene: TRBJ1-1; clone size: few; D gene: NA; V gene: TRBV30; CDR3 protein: CAWGQLNTEAFF; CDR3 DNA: TGTGCCTGGGGACAGCTGAACACTGAAGCTTTCTTT
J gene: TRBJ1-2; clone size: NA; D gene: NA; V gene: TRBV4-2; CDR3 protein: CASSQGTEYGYTF; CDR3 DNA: TGTGCCAGCAGCCAAGGGACAGAATATGGCTACACCTTC
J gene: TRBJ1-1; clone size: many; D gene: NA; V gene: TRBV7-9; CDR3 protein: CASSWWGLNTEAFF; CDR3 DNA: TGTGCCAGCAGCTGGTGGGGACTGAACACTGAAGCTTTCTTT
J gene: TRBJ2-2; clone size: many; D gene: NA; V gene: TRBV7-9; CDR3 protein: CASRRQAGELFF; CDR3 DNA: TGTGCCAGCAGGCGACAGGCCGGGGAGCTGTTTTTT
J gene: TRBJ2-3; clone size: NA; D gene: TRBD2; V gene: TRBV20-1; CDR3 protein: CSARNLADLTDTQYF; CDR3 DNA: TGCAGTGCCCGAAACCTAGCGGACCTCACAGATACGCAGTATTTT
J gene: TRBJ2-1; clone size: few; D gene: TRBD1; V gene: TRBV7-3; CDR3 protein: CASSQAGQGYNEQFF; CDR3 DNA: TGTGCCAGCAGCCAGGCGGGACAGGGGTACAATGAGCAGTTCTTC
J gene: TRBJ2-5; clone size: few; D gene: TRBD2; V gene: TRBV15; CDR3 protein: CATSRGKRGEETQYF; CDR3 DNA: TGTGCCACCAGCAGAGGAAAGCGGGGCGAAGAGACCCAGTACTTC
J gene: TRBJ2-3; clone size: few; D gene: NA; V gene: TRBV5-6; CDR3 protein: CASRGSPYTDTQYF; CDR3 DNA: TGTGCCAGCAGGGGGAGTCCATACACAGATACGCAGTATTTT
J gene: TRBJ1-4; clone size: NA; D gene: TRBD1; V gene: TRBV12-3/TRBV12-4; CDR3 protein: CASSVQGALNEKLFF; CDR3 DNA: TGTGCCAGCAGTGTCCAGGGGGCCCTAAATGAAAAACTGTTTTTT
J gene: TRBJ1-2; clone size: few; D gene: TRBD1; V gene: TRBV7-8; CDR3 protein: CASSLDRVYGYTF; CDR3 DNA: TGTGCCAGCAGCTTGGACAGGGTCTATGGCTACACCTTC
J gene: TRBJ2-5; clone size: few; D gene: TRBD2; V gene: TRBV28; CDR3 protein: CASSFRGLAGLETQYF; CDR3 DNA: TGTGCCAGCAGTTTTCGGGGACTAGCGGGGTTGGAGACCCAGTACTTC
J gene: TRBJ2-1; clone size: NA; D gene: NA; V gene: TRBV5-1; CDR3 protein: CASSDLEGAEQFF; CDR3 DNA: TGCGCCAGCAGCGACCTAGAGGGCGCCGAGCAGTTCTTC